The present T cell receptor beta chain was sequenced within a study of blood T cell repertoires in COVID-19. Study overall: Specimens from acute and convalescent COVID-19 originated in the United States, Italy and Spain. T cells, B-cell-depleted T cells, or PBMCs supplied cDNA or gDNA.

Germline CDR1 is MNHNY and CDR2 is SVGAGI (reference sequence). This CDR3 spans 14 amino acids. Trimming removed 5 bases at V and 2 bases at J, with 12 bases between. Using immunoSEQ multiplex PCR, the repertoire was profiled, and TCRdb retains in-frame clones only, with some absent. The sample yields fewer than 200,000 clones, 70% to 85% seen once. The specimen was peripheral blood. The chain uses TRBV6-6 and TRBJ1-2, with D possibly TRBD1 on 5 matching bases. The source is a woman older than 75 with acute or convalescent COVID-19. CDR3 sequence: CASSRGQGNYGYTF. The CDR3 DNA reads TGTGCCAGCAGTCGCGGGCAGGGCAACTATGGCTACACCTTC.